These 2 T cell receptor beta chains came from one sample sequenced in a study of T cell repertoires in cytomegalovirus infection. Their specific antigens are unknown. Via MiXCR, TCRdb re-called the reads, giving one row per CDR3 protein. The sample holds 700,000 to 950,000 distinct CDR3 sequences, approximately 32% seen once. This sample comprised cultured CD8+ T cells from PBMCs, obtained from culture after CMV antigen stimulation. The origin of the receptors is a human donor in good health (CMV status not recorded). Some clones in this sample may be carry-over from other donors' samples.

This clonotype appeared a few times. This chain links TRBV25-1 with TRBJ2-3; D is unresolved. Germline CDR1 is MGHDK and CDR2 is SYGVNS. This CDR3 has 11 amino acids. V lost 8 bases to trimming and J lost 3 bases, with 6 bases between them. This CDR3 reads CASHQTDTQYF. The CDR3 nucleotides are TGTGCCAGCCACCAAACAGATACGCAGTATTTT.

The chain recombines TRBV7-9 with TRBJ1-1; D gene uncertain. Germline-derived CDR1 and CDR2 are SEHNR and FQNEAQ (reference sequence). The CDR3 covers 14 residues. The V end was cut by 1 base, the J end by 6 bases, with 12 bases between. CDR3 DNA sequence: TGTGCCAGCAGCTTAGGGCAGTATTTTGCTGAAGCTTTCTTT. Residues: CASSLGQYFAEAFF. Looking up the rest from reference TRBV7-9 and TRBJ1-1 gives the full variable domain: DTGVSQNPRHKITKRGQNVTFRCDPISEHNRLYWYRQTLGQGPEFLTYFQNEAQLEKSRLLSDRFSAERPKGSFSTLEIQRTEQGDSAMYLCASSLGQYFAEAFFGQGTRLTVV.